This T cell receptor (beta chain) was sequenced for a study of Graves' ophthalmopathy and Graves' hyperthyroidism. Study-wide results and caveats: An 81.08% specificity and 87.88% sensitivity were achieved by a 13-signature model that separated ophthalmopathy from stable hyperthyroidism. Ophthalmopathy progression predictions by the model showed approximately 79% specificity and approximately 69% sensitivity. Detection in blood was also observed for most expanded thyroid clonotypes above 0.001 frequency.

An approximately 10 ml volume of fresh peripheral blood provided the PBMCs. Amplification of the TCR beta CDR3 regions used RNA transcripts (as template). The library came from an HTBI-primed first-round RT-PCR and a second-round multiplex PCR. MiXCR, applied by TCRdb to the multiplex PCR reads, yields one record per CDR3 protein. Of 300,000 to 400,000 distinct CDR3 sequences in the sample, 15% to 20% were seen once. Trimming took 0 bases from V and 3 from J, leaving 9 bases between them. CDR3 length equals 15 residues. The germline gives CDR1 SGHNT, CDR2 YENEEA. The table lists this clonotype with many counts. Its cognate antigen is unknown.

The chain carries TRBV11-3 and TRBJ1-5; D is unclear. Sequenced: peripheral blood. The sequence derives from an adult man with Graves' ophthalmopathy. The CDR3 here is CASSLDGLDNQPQHF. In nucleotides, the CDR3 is TGTGCCAGCAGCTTAGATGGGTTGGACAATCAGCCCCAGCATTTT.